This TCR beta chain was documented in a study of blood T cells in healthy people across ages. This clonotype was observed at least ten times. This CDR3 is 13 amino acids long. Germline-derived CDR1 and CDR2 are MDHEN and SYDVKM. V dropped 3 bases and J dropped 2 bases, with 7 bases sitting between them. Each sample yielded at least 5.5 micrograms of PBMC total RNA. Then a second PCR, running roughly 6 to 11 cycles, was carried out with a sample-barcoded 5' primer and a J-beta primer mix. Sequencing yielded, for each sample, at least 2.5 million paired-end reads carrying CDR3. TCRdb redid the calling of the 5' RACE reads with MiXCR, one entry per CDR3 protein. The sample yields about 1,500,000 distinct CDR3 sequences, over 25% seen once.

This chain connects TRBV28 to TRBJ1-2; unclear D gene. The TCR was taken from a woman in her twenties or thirties in good health. The sequencing sample was made of blood. CDR3 in DNA: TGTGCCAGCAGTTTCTACGGGAACTATGGCTACACCTTC. Translating it yields CASSFYGNYGYTF.